This T cell receptor (beta chain) came from a study of T cells after yellow fever vaccination. Findings and limits, study-wide: The presence of abundant clonotypes contaminating from the bulk population was possible in FACS-sorted repertoires. Peaking faster, on day 5 versus 15, the secondary response was nonetheless weaker. Shared CD4/CD8 clonotypes were a small share, likely from convergent recombination.

There are a few counts of this clonotype. Its antigen is unknown. TCRdb ran MiXCR on the 5' RACE reads and lists one entry per CDR3 protein. The profile shows some 200,000 distinct CDR3 sequences, 11% of them singletons. The sample was CD8+ T cells sorted from PBMCs, taken 15 days after the yellow fever booster vaccination. The TCR comes from a young man who received the YFV17D yellow fever vaccine.

Here the CDR3 reads CASSYRGANTEAFF. The CDR3 DNA reads TGCGCCAGCAGCTACAGGGGTGCTAACACTGAAGCTTTCTTT. The chain uses TRBV5-1 and TRBJ1-1, with TRBD1 matching 7 bases. V trimming: 3 bases; J trimming: 2 bases; junction bases outside the gene matches: 4. The CDR3 covers 14 residues. The V gene's germline CDR1 is SGHRS and CDR2 YFSETQ.